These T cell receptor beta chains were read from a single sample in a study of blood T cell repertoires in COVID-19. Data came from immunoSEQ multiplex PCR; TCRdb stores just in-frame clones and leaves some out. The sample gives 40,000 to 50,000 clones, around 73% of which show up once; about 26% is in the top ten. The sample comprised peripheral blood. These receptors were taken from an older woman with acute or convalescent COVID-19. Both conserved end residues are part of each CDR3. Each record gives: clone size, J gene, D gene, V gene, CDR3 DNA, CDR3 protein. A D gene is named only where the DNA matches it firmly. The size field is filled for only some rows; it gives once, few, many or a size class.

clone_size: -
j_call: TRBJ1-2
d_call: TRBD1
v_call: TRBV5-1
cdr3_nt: TGCGCCAGCAGCTCCCCGGGACAGGGTACCTATGGCTACACCTTC
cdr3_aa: CASSSPGQGTYGYTF

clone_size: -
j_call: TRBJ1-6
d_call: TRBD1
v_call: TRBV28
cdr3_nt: TGTGCCAGCAGGAAGGACAGGTCACCCCTCCACTTT
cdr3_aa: CASRKDRSPLHF

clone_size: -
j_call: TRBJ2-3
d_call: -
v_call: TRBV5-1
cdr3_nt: TGCGCCAGCAGCTGGGGGGACGGATACACAGATACGCAGTATTTT
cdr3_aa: CASSWGDGYTDTQYF

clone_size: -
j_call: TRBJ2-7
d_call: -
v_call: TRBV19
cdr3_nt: TGTGCCTCTTCGACCGGGTTCCCCAACGAGCAGTACTTC
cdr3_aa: CASSTGFPNEQYF

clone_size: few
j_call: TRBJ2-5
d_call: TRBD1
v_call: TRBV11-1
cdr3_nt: TGTGCCAGCAGCTCGTTGGACAGGCTAAAAGAGACCCAGTACTTC
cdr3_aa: CASSSLDRLKETQYF

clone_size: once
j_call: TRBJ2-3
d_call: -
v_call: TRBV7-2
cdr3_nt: TGTGCCAGCAGCCTCGGGGGGCCCGGCACAGATACGCAGTATTTT
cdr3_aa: CASSLGGPGTDTQYF

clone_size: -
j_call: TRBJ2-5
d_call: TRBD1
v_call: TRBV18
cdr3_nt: TGTGCCAGCTCACCCCGGGGGACAGGGTTGTTGGAGACCCAGTACTTC
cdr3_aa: CASSPRGTGLLETQYF

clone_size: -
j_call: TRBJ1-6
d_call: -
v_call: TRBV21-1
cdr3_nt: TGTGCCAGCAGCAGGCCGGGAGTCTATAATTCACCCCTCCACTTT
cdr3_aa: CASSRPGVYNSPLHF

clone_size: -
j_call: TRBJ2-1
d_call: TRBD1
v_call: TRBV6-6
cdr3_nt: TGTGCCAGCAGTCCGGTAGGGTACAGGGGGTACTACAATGAGCAGTTCTTC
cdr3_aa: CASSPVGYRGYYNEQFF

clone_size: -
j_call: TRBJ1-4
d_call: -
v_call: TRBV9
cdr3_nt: TGTGCCAGCAGCTCTAGAGGGCTCGGGGAAAAACTGTTTTTT
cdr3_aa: CASSSRGLGEKLFF

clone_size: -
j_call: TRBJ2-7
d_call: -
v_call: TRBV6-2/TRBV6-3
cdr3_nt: TGTGCCAGCAGTACTTGGGCGGGATCCAGCTCCTACGAGCAGTACTTC
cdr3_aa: CASSTWAGSSSYEQYF

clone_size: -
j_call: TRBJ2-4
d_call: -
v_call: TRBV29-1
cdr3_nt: TGCAGCGTTGATAGCCGAGATATTCAGTACTTC
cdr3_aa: CSVDSRDIQYF

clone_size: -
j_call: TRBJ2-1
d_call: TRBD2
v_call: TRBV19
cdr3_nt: TGTGCCAGTAGTAGGGGACTAGCGGCCTACAATGAGCAGTTCTTC
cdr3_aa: CASSRGLAAYNEQFF

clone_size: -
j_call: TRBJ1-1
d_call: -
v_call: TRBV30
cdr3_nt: TGTGCCTGGAGTGTACGCCCCGGTACTGAAGCTTTCTTT
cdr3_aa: CAWSVRPGTEAFF

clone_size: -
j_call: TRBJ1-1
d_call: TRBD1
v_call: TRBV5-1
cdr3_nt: TGCGCCAGCAGCTTGGACCACGCCTTGACAGGGGTTCAAGCTTTCTTT
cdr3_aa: CASSLDHALTGVQAFF

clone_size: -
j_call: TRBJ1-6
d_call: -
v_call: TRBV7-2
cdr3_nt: TGTGCCAGCAGCCGCCGGGGACTTGGAGATTCACCCCTCCACTTT
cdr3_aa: CASSRRGLGDSPLHF

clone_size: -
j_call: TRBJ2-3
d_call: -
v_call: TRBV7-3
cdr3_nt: TGTGCCAGCTCCGAGTCAGATACGCAGTATTTT
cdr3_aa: CASSESDTQYF

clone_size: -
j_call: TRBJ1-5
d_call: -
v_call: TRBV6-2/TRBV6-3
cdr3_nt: TGTGCCAGCAGTAGAAAAACAGCGGTTAGCAATCAGCCCCAGCATTTT
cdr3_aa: CASSRKTAVSNQPQHF

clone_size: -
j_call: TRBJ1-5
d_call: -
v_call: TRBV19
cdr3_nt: TGTGCCAGTAGTATAGGGGACATTCTCAATCAGCCCCAGCATTTT
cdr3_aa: CASSIGDILNQPQHF

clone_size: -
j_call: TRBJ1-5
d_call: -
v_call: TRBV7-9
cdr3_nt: TGTGCCAGCAGCTTCGGACAGAATCAGCCCCAGCATTTT
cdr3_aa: CASSFGQNQPQHF

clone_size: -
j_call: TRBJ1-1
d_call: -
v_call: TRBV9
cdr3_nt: TGTGCCAGCAGCGTAGGAGGGAGTACTGAAGCTTTCTTT
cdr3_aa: CASSVGGSTEAFF

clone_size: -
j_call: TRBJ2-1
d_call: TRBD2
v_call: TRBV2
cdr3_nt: TGTGCCAGCATATCGGGACTAGCGGATGAGCAGTTCTTC
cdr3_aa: CASISGLADEQFF

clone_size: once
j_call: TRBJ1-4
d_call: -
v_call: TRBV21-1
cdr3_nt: TGTGCCAGCAGCATCGACAGGGTAAGTGAAAAACTGTTTTTT
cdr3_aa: CASSIDRVSEKLFF

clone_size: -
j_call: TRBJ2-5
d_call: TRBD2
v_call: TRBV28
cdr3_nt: TGTGCCAGCAGTAGTTCTCCGGCGGGGGGGCTTCGAGGCCAGTACTTC
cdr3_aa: CASSSSPAGGLRGQYF